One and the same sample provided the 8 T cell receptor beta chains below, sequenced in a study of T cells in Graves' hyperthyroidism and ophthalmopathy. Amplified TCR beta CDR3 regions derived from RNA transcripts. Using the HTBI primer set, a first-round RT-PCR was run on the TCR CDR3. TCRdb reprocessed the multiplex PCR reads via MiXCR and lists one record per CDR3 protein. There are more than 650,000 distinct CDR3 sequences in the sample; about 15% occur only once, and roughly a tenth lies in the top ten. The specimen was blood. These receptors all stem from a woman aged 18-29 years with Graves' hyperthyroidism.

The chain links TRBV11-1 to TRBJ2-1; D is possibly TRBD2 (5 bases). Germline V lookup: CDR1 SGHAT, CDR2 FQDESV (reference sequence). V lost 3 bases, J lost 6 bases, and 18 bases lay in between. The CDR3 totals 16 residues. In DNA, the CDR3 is TGTGCCAGCAGCTTGGACTGGACTCAACATTGCAATGAGCAGTTCTTC. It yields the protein CASSLDWTQHCNEQFF.

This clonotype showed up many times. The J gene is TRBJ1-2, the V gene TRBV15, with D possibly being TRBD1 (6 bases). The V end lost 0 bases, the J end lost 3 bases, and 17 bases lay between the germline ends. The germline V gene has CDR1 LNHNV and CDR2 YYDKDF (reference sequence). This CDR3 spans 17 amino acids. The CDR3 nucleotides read TGTGCCACCAGCAGAGATACAGGAACAGGGAGAGACTATGGCTACACCTTC. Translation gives CATSRDTGTGRDYGYTF. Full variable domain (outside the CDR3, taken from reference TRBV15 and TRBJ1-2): DAMVIQNPRYQVTQFGKPVTLSCSQTLNHNVMYWYQQKSSQAPKLLFHYYDKDFNNEADTPDNFQSRRPNTSFCFLDIRSPGLGDTAMYLCATSRDTGTGRDYGYTFGSGTRLTVV.

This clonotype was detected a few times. CDR3 sequence: CASRLQGAYTIYF. In DNA form, the CDR3 reads TGTGCCAGCAGACTACAGGGGGCTTACACCATATATTTT. V usage is TRBV28 and J usage is TRBJ1-3; TRBD1 matches 9 bases. Germline V gene lookup returns CDR1 MDHEN and CDR2 SYDVKM. CDR3 length: 13 residues. V shed 6 bases, J shed 8 bases, and the junction held 5 bases outside the gene matches.

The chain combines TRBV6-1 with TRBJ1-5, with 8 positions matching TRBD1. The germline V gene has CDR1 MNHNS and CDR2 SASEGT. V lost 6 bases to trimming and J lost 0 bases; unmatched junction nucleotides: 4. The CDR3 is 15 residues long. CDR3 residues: CASRTGVNSNQPQHF. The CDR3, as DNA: TGTGCCAGCAGGACAGGGGTTAATAGCAATCAGCCCCAGCATTTT.

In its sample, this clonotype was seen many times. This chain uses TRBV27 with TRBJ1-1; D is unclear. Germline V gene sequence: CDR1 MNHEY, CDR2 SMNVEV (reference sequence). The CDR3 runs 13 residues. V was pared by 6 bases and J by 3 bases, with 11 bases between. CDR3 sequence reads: CASRETGYTEAFF. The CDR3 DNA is TGTGCCAGCAGGGAGACGGGATACACTGAAGCTTTCTTT.

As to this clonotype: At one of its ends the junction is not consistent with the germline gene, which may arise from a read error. This CDR3 is CTSSSDRLNEKLFF. The CDR3 bases are TGTACCAGCAGCTCTGACAGACTTAATGAAAAACTGTTTTTT. The chain couples TRBV7-9 to TRBJ1-4, with a weak D call TRBD1 (5 bases). CDR1 and CDR2 (germline): SEHNR, FQNEAQ (reference sequence). CDR3 length: 14 amino acids.

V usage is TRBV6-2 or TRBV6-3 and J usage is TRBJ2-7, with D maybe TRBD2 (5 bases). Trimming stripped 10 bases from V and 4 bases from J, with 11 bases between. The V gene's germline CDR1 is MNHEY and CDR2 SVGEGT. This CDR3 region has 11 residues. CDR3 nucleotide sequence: TGTGCCACCGGCGGGCGGTACGAGCAGTACTTC. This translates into CATGGRYEQYF.

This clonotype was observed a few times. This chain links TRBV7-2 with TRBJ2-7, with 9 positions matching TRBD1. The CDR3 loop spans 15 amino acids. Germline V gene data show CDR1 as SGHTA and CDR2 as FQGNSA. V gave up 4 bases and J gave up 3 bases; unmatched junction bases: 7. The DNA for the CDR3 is TGTGCCAGCAGCTCGGTTACAGGGGGCAGCTACGAGCAGTACTTC. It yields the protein CASSSVTGGSYEQYF.